A selection of T cell receptor beta chains follows, all from one sample in a study of control samples from healthy donors and cancer patients. Using immunoSEQ multiplex PCR, the repertoire was profiled, and TCRdb retains in-frame clones only, with some absent. Among about 61,000 clones, around 90% were seen once, and the ten largest hold 5.5% to 7%. The sequenced material came from PBMCs. Receptors originate from a man between 60 and 70 years old with colorectal cancer. Both conserved end residues are part of each CDR3. The order of the fields is V gene, clone size, J gene, D gene, CDR3 DNA, CDR3 protein. A D gene is named only where the DNA matches it firmly. Only part of the rows carry a size: once, few, many, or a class if the clone is expanded.

>TRBV5-1|once|TRBJ1-1|.
TGCGCCAGCAGCTTGGGAGGACACCTGAACACTGAAGCTTTCTTT
CASSLGGHLNTEAFF
>TRBV7-3|.|TRBJ2-1|TRBD2
TGTGCCAGCAGCTTACAGACTAGCGGGGGCGCTATCAATGAGCAGTTCTTC
CASSLQTSGGAINEQFF
>TRBV5-1|.|TRBJ1-2|TRBD1
TGCGCCAGCAGCTTGCCCGGGACAGGGTTTGGCACCTTC
CASSLPGTGFGTF
>TRBV18|.|TRBJ1-6|TRBD1
TGTGCCAGCTCACCAAAGGGGGCAAATAATTCACCCCTCCACTTT
CASSPKGANNSPLHF
>TRBV19|.|TRBJ1-6|.
TGTGCCAGTAGTCCTACGGTCGTCGCCAATTCACCCCTCCACTTT
CASSPTVVANSPLHF
>TRBV6-1|.|TRBJ2-2|TRBD2
TGTGCCAGCAGTGAATCAAGCGGGGGGGCGGAGCTGTTTTTT
CASSESSGGAELFF
>TRBV4-3|once|TRBJ2-4|.
TGCGCCAGCAGCCAAGAAACAGCACTAGCCAAAAACATTCAGTACTTC
CASSQETALAKNIQYF
>TRBV6-1|.|TRBJ2-2|TRBD1
TGTGCCAGCAGTGAAAGTTGGACAGGCTTTAAGGGGGAGCTGTTTTTT
CASSESWTGFKGELFF
>TRBV3-1/TRBV3-2|.|TRBJ2-1|.
TGTGCCAGCAGCCAAGTGAGGCAGAGGAACAATGAGCAGTTCTTC
CASSQVRQRNNEQFF
>TRBV27|.|TRBJ1-2|TRBD1
TGTGCCAGCAGTCCAGGGGGGGATGGCTACACCTTC
CASSPGGDGYTF
>TRBV29-1|.|TRBJ1-2|.
TGCAGCGTCGGAACTAACTATGGCTACACCTTC
CSVGTNYGYTF
>TRBV20-1|.|TRBJ1-6|.
TGCAGTGCCAGTTGGGGGTTCGATAATTCACCCCTCCACTTT
CSASWGFDNSPLHF
>TRBV2|.|TRBJ2-2|TRBD1
TGTGCCAGCAGGCATAAACAGGGGACCGGGGAGCTGTTTTTT
CASRHKQGTGELFF
>TRBV3-1/TRBV3-2|.|TRBJ2-1|TRBD2
TGTGCCAGCAGCCAAGCTCGGGGGGGGATCTACAATGAGCAGTTCTTC
CASSQARGGIYNEQFF
>TRBV5-1|.|TRBJ2-1|TRBD2
TGCGCCAGCAGCTCCGGGGGGAGAGGGGCCGATGAGCAGTTCTTC
CASSSGGRGADEQFF
>TRBV5-4|.|TRBJ2-2|.
TGTGCCAGCAGCTTGCAGGGGAACACCGGGGAGCTGTTTTTT
CASSLQGNTGELFF
>TRBV12-5|.|TRBJ1-3|.
TGTGCTAGTGGTTTAACAGGCTCTGGAAACACCATATATTTT
CASGLTGSGNTIYF